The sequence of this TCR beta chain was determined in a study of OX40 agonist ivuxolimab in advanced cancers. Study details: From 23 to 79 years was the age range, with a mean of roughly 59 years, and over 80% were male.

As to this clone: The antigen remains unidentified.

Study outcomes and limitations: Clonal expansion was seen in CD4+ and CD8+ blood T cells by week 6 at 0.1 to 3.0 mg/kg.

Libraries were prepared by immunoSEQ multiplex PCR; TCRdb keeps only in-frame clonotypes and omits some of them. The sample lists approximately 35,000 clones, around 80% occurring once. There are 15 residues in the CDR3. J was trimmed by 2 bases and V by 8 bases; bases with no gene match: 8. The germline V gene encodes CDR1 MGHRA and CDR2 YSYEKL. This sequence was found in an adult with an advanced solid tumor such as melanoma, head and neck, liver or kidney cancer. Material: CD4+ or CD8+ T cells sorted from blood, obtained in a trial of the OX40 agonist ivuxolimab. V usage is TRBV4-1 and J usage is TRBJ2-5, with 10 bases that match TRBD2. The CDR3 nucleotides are TGCGCCAGCGGACATTTAGCGGGAGGTCAAGAGACCCAGTACTTC. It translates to CASGHLAGGQETQYF.